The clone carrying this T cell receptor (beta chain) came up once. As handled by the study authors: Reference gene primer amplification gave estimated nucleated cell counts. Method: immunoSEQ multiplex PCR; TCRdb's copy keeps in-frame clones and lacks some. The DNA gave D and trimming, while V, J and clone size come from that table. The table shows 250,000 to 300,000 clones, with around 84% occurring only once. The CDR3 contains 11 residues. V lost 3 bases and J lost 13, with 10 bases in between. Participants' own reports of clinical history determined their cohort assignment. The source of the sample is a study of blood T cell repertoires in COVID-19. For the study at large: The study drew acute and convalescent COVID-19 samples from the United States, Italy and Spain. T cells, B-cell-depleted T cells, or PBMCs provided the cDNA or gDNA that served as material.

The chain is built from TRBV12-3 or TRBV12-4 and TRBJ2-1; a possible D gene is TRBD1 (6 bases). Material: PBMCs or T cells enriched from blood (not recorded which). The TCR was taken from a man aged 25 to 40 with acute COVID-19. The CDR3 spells CASSFGTPQFF. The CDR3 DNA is TGTGCCAGCAGTTTCGGGACACCCCAGTTCTTC.